This TCR beta chain derives from a study of beta chain features in type 1 diabetes. Looking at the study overall: Patients and healthy donors were similar in age, gender and cell yields.

Trimming removed 7 bases at V and 4 bases at J, with 17 bases between. The CDR3 is made up of 14 amino acids. CDR1 and CDR2 from the germline V gene are SGHRS and YFSETQ. The study reverse transcribed the entire isolated RNA, so it sequenced expressed TCRB transcripts. Produced via immunoSEQ multiplex PCR; TCRdb's table is partial and in-frame only. The sample holds a few hundred thousand clones; over 12% are singletons and the top ten take roughly 0.019%. The gene calls are TRBV5-1 and TRBJ1-1; D not resolved. This clonotype was sampled from a woman aged 18-29 years in good health. Sequences were obtained from naive CD4+ T cells from blood. CDR3 amino acids: CASPPLRAGTEAFF. The CDR3 nucleotides are TGCGCCAGCCCTCCCCTACGAGCGGGCACTGAAGCTTTCTTT. Based on the CDR3 plus reference TRBV5-1 and TRBJ1-1, the full variable domain is KAGVTQTPRYLIKTRGQQVTLSCSPISGHRSVSWYQQTPGQGLQFLFEYFSETQRNKGNFPGRFSGRQFSNSRSEMNVSTLELGDSALYLCASPPLRAGTEAFFGQGTRLTVV.